One T cell receptor (beta chain) is described in this entry. TCRdb's table, derived via immunoSEQ multiplex PCR, lists solely in-frame clones and lacks some. The sample contains a few hundred thousand clones, 90% of which appear only once. These data belong to a study of blood T cell repertoires in COVID-19. This CDR3 region has 15 residues. The germline V gene has CDR1 LNHDA and CDR2 SQIVND (reference sequence). Trimming cost V 1 base and J 6 bases, with 12 bases left between them. The chain is built from TRBV19 and TRBJ1-4, with D perhaps matching TRBD1 (5 bases). The receptor was derived from a woman between 18 and 29 years old with acute COVID-19. The sequenced material came from PBMCs or T cells enriched from blood (not recorded which). For the CDR3, the DNA is TGTGCCAGTAGTATAGTCGGCAGGGAAGATGAAAAACTGTTTTTT. Translation: CASSIVGREDEKLFF.